The 10 T cell receptor beta chains below all came from one sample that was sequenced in a study of blood T cell repertoires in COVID-19. Repertoires were generated with immunoSEQ multiplex PCR, while TCRdb's copy carries only in-frame clones and drops some. The table has 9,000 to 13,000 clones, less than 90% seen once; the top ten hold 10% to 15%. The sequencing sample was made of peripheral blood. Receptors originate from a human donor in a cohort sampled during active COVID-19.

The genes are TRBV28 and TRBJ2-6; possibly TRBD1 for D (6 bases). Looked up from germline, CDR1 is MDHEN and CDR2 is SYDVKM. CDR3 length: 14 amino acids. With 6 bases removed from V and 3 bases from J, the gap between germline ends came to 9 bases. The CDR3 coding sequence is TGTGCCAGCAGCCCAGGGGATGGGGCCAACGTCCTGACTTTC. Translating it yields CASSPGDGANVLTF.

The genes are TRBV30 and TRBJ2-2, with 7 bases identical to TRBD1. After removal of 7 bases from V and 3 bases from J, the junction contained 2 bases not matched to a gene. This CDR3 spans 12 amino acids. Germline assignment: CDR1 GTSNPN and CDR2 SVGIG (reference sequence). The CDR3: CALQGHTGELFF. The CDR3 DNA sequence: TGTGCCTTACAGGGGCACACCGGGGAGCTGTTTTTT.

This chain connects TRBV5-1 to TRBJ2-7; D ambiguous. From germline, CDR1 is SGHRS and CDR2 YFSETQ. This CDR3 is 14 amino acids long. Trimming stripped 6 bases from V and 0 bases from J, with 13 bases between. CDR3 coding DNA: TGCGCCAGCAAAGAGCGACCGAACTCCTACGAGCAGTACTTC. Its protein is CASKERPNSYEQYF.

This clone turned up a few times. The genes are TRBV28 and TRBJ2-1, with D uncertain. The CDR3 sequence is 16 residues long. The ends were cut back, 1 base at V and 2 bases at J, with 12 bases in the middle. From germline, CDR1 is MDHEN and CDR2 SYDVKM. In DNA, the CDR3 is TGTGCCAGCAGTTTATCCGACCCTAGACCCTACAATGAGCAGTTCTTC. Protein product: CASSLSDPRPYNEQFF.

The chain links TRBV5-4 to TRBJ2-7; 9 nucleotides line up with TRBD2. Trimming took 4 bases from V and 1 from J; bases not matched to a gene: 3. The length of the CDR3 is 14 residues. Germline V gene data show CDR1 as SGHNT and CDR2 as YYREEE (reference sequence). The CDR3 bases are TGTGCCAGCAGCCAGCGGGAGGCGTCCTACGAGCAGTACTTC. As protein: CASSQREASYEQYF.

The chain employs TRBV6-6 and TRBJ1-4; 7 bases are a match to TRBD1. Germline V gene sequence: CDR1 MNHNY, CDR2 SVGAGI (reference sequence). Losses at the gene ends were 9 bases for V and 8 bases for J; bases not matched to a gene: 9. This CDR3 is 13 amino acids long. CDR3 nucleotide sequence: TGTGCCAGTACCGGGACAGCGATGGAAAAACTGTTTTTT. It is translated as CASTGTAMEKLFF.

This chain joins TRBV7-2 and TRBJ1-6, with 7 positions matching TRBD1. CDR1 is SGHTA, CDR2 FQGNSA, per germline. This CDR3 is built from 15 residues. The trim removed 3 bases at V and 5 bases at J, leaving 4 bases unmatched. CDR3 residues: CASSLTGTNNSPLHF. The CDR3 DNA sequence: TGTGCCAGCAGCTTGACAGGGACAAATAATTCACCCCTCCACTTT.

The chain employs TRBV3-1 (or the pseudogene TRBV3-2) and TRBJ2-1, with unresolved D. CDR1 is LGHDT and CDR2 is YNNKEL in the germline V gene (reference sequence). The CDR3 runs 15 residues. V lost 4 bases and J 0 bases, leaving 10 bases between the germline ends. CDR3 loop: CASSLDTRSYNEQFF. In DNA form, the CDR3 reads TGTGCCAGCAGCCTTGACACTCGCTCCTACAATGAGCAGTTCTTC.

V and J are TRBV20-1 and TRBJ2-1; 10 bases are shared with TRBD2. The junction had 18 bases not matched to a gene; V was cut back by 3 bases and J by 7 bases. CDR1 and CDR2 (germline): DFQATT, SNEGSKA (reference sequence). This CDR3 has 18 amino acids. CDR3 loop: CSASGTFIASGSQNEQFF. CDR3 bases: TGCAGTGCTAGTGGCACTTTCATCGCTAGCGGGAGTCAGAATGAGCAGTTCTTC.

The rearrangement joins TRBV19 to TRBJ2-2, with D perhaps matching TRBD2 (5 bases). The V and J ends lost 3 bases and 6 bases respectively, with 14 bases between them. Germline-derived CDR1 and CDR2 are LNHDA and SQIVND (reference sequence). The CDR3 spans 15 residues. CDR3 residues: CASSIGGLRAGELFF. In DNA, the CDR3 is TGTGCCAGTAGTATTGGCGGGTTGAGGGCCGGGGAGCTGTTTTTT.